This T cell receptor (beta chain) was captured by sequencing in a study of beta chain features in type 1 diabetes (dated by TCRdb to the late 2010s). Concerning the study at large: Patients and healthy donors did not differ in mean age, gender distribution, total cell number or subset yield. In the study, TCRB repertoires of sorted circulating CD4+ T cell subsets from recently diagnosed type 1 diabetes patients were compared with those of matched healthy donors. A total of 107,917,701 sorted cells were examined across all samples, and the number of cells per subset was strongly correlated with RNA yield. Regulatory and stem cell-like memory subsets were isolated from only 8 patients and roughly eight healthy donors, whereas naive and central memory subsets came from all 30 or so donors. Overall study results and their limits: Naive, central memory and regulatory TCRB repertoires appeared to be more similar among patients than among healthy donors. Only small numbers of individuals were included in the HLA sub-analyses, which left unresolved whether HLA type had any influence on TCRB rearrangement. Fewer insertions and more nucleotide deletions at VDJ recombination sites were observed in patients with type 1 diabetes, implying thymic rearrangement abnormalities. PCR might favor shorter templates, but patient and control samples were amplified and corrected together, so any skew would affect both groups equally. Because cDNA was sequenced instead of genomic DNA, highly expressing activated cells could be over-represented, though the groups showed no difference in activation or CD3 levels. A moderate but significant shortening of TCRB CDR3 length was observed in type 1 diabetes patients in all four CD4+ subsets.

The High Capacity cDNA Reverse Transcription Kit was used to reverse transcribe all of the isolated RNA, meaning that expressed TCRB transcripts were what got sequenced. Deep immunoSEQ sequencing was applied to naive, central memory and regulatory T cell samples, giving an average of about 3.57 million total reads per sample. After sorted cells were lysed in RLT buffer, RNA was extracted with DNase-treated RNeasy Micro or Mini kits, with the choice depending on cell number. Each cell subset was processed on its own to prevent cross-contamination, while patient and healthy donor samples were processed together. The immunoSEQ multiplex PCR was used to amplify TCRB sequences from cDNA, yielding 87-bp fragments that span the CDR3 region. Sequencing of the amplicons was done on the Illumina HiSeq platform. As for how the authors treated the data: PCR bias was computationally corrected using synthetic template baselines, reads within Hamming distance 2 were collapsed, and singletons that could not be merged were discarded. Reads were aligned against IMGT to assign V, D and J genes, CDR3 length and insertions or deletions at six rearrangement sites. Within each subset, clonotype counts were normalized to the number of sorted cells before true diversity and Gini coefficients were calculated with the tcR R package. Repertoire sharing was quantified using the overlap coefficient calculated on TCRB nucleotide sequences. TCRdb carries this immuneACCESS record with in-frame sequences only. Its versions omit some clonotypes, under half of them owing to an unresolved V gene in the studies checked, with the rest unexplained. The V and J calls and clone size come from that table; D and trimming were worked out from the DNA. This sample gives about 220,000 clones in total; roughly 10% of them show up just once. Roughly 1.4% of the sample lies in the top ten.

The table lists this clone with a few counts. The target of this receptor is not known. The sample holds no much larger clone one base away, and base qualities are not on file. The CDR3, cysteine through phenylalanine, is 13 amino acids long. Just CDR3 DNA is preserved here, 39 bases in frame from base 1. V loses 5 bases, J loses 5 bases, and the germline ends lie 12 bases apart. Reading the germline V gene (reference sequence) gives CDR1 SEHNR and CDR2 FQNEAQ. Each donor gave one peripheral blood draw, approximately 0.11 L on average, collected into heparinised tubes. Using a panel that included CD45RO, CCR7, CD25, CD127, CD95 and CD27, naive, central memory, regulatory and stem cell-like memory CD4+ T cells were sorted on a BD FACSAria II. A purity above 95% was achieved for all sorted populations. PBMCs were separated immediately by Lymphoprep density gradient centrifugation and were stained directly, without being cultured. So that batch effects would be minimized, each experiment stained and sorted samples in pairs, pairing one healthy donor with one patient.

Recombination connected TRBV7-9 to TRBJ1-1, with TRBD1 perhaps the D gene, on 5 matching bases. This TCR came from a young man in good health. Sequencing was done on a sample of central memory CD4+ T cells from blood. The bases are TGTGCCAGCAGCACGACAGTTCGGACTGAAGCTTTCTTT. It codes for CASSTTVRTEAFF.